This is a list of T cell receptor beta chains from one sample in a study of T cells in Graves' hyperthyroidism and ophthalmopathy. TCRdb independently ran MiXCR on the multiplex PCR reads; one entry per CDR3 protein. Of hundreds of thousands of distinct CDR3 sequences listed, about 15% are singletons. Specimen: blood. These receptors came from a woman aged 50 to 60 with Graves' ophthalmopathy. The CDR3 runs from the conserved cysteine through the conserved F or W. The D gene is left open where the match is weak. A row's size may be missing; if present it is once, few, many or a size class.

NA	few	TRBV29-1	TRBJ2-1	CSVRGNGAYNEQFF	TGCAGCGTTCGCGGGAATGGGGCCTACAATGAGCAGTTCTTC
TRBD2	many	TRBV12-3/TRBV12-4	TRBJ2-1	CASSRTSGRSNEQFF	TGTGCCAGCAGCAGGACTAGCGGGAGGAGCAATGAGCAGTTCTTC
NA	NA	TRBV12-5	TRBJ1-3	CASGFYGNTIYF	TGTGCTAGTGGTTTCTATGGAAACACCATATATTTT
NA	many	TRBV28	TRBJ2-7	CASISGSSDYEQYF	TGTGCCAGCATCTCTGGCTCTAGCGACTACGAGCAGTACTTC
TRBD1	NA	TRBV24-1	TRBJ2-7	CATSDPRQGDIKQYF	TGTGCCACCAGTGACCCCCGCCAGGGGGACATCAAGCAGTACTTC
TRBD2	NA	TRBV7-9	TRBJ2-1	CASSGKRSLAGAGEQFF	TGTGCCAGCAGCGGGAAGCGGTCTCTAGCGGGAGCGGGTGAGCAGTTCTTC
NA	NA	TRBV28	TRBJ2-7	CASSGDGAYEQYF	TGTGCCAGTAGTGGGGACGGGGCCTACGAGCAGTACTTC
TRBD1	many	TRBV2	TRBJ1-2	CASRGDRTNYGYTF	TGTGCCAGCAGGGGGGACAGAACTAACTATGGCTACACCTTC
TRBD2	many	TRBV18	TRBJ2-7	CASSPGGTYPYEQYF	TGTGCCAGCTCACCGGGGGGGACGTATCCCTACGAGCAGTACTTC
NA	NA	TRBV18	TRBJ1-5	CASSQEVAHNQPQHF	TGTGCCAGCTCCCAAGAAGTGGCCCACAATCAGCCCCAGCATTTT
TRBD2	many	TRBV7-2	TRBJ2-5	CASSAQLAGQETQYF	TGTGCCAGCAGCGCCCAACTAGCGGGGCAAGAGACCCAGTACTTC
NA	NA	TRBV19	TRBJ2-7	CASSIDPGRPYEQYF	TGTGCCAGTAGTATAGACCCTGGAAGGCCCTACGAGCAGTACTTC
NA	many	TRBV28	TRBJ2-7	CASSSRDNWGLEQYF	TGTGCCAGCAGTTCCCGTGATAACTGGGGGCTCGAGCAGTACTTC
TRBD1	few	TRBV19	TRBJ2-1	CASSPRQGARYNEQFF	TGTGCCAGTAGTCCCCGACAGGGGGCAAGGTACAATGAGCAGTTCTTC
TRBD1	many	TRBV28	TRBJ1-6	CASRLARQGNSPLHF	TGTGCCAGCAGATTAGCCCGACAGGGGAATTCACCCCTCCACTTT
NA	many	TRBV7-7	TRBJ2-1	CASSLSQNNEQFF	TGTGCTAGCAGCTTGTCCCAGAACAATGAGCAGTTCTTC
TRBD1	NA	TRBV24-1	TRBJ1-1	CATSDGKTGVNTEAFF	TGTGCCACCAGTGATGGGAAGACAGGGGTGAACACTGAAGCTTTCTTT
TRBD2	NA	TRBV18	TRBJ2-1	CASSPPGLAGVRGNEQFF	TGTGCCAGCTCACCGCCGGGACTAGCGGGAGTGCGGGGCAATGAGCAGTTCTTC
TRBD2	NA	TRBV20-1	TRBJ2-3	CSARRLAGGFGGDAQYF	TGCAGTGCTAGGCGACTAGCGGGAGGGTTCGGGGGAGATGCGCAGTATTTT
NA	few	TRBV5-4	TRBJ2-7	CASSMPTRGTYEQYF	TGTGCCAGCAGCATGCCAACCAGGGGTACCTACGAGCAGTACTTC
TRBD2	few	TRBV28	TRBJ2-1	CASSSRLAVGNEQFF	TGTGCCAGCAGTTCTCGACTAGCGGTCGGCAATGAGCAGTTCTTC
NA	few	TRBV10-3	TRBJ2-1	CAISSSGGDNEQFF	TGTGCCATCAGTTCCAGCGGAGGAGACAATGAGCAGTTCTTC
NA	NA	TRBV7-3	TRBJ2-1	CASSPRPMQAASYNEQFF	TGTGCCAGCAGCCCCCGGCCCATGCAAGCGGCCTCCTACAATGAGCAGTTCTTC
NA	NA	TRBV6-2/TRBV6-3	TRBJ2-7	CASSFPVEQYF	TGTGCCAGCAGTTTCCCGGTCGAGCAGTACTTC
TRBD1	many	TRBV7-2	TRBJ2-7	CASSFGTGAYEQYF	TGTGCCAGCAGCTTTGGGACAGGAGCCTACGAGCAGTACTTC
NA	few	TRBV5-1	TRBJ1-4	CASSLGVSNEKLFF	TGCGCCAGCAGCTTAGGGGTATCTAATGAAAAACTGTTTTTT
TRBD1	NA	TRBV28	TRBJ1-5	CASSLGPPTGVGNQPQHF	TGTGCCAGCAGTTTAGGCCCCCCGACAGGGGTGGGAAATCAGCCCCAGCATTTT
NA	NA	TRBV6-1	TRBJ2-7	CASSQRLSEQYF	TGTGCCAGCAGCCAGCGTTTGAGCGAGCAGTACTTC